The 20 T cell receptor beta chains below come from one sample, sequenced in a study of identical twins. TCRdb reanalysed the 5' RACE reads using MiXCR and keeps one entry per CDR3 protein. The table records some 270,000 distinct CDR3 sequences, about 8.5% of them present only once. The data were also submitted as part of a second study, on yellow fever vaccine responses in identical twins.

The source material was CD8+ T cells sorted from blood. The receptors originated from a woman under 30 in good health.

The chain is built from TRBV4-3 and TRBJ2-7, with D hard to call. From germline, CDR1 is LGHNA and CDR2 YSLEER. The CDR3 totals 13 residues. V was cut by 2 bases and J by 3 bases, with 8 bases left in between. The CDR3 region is CASSQLRGYEQYF. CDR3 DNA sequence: TGCGCCAGCAGCCAACTCAGAGGCTACGAGCAGTACTTC.

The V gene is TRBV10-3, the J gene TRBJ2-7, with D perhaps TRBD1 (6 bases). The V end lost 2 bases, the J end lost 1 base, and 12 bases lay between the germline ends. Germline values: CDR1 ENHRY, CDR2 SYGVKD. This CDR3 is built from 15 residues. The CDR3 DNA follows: TGTGCCATCAGTGAGGGGGGCGCGTTATCCTACGAGCAGTACTTC. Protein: CAISEGGALSYEQYF.

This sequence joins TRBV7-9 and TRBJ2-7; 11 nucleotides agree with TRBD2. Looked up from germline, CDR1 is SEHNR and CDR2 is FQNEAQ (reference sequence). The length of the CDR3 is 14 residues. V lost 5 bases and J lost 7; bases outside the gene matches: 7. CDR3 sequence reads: CASSKLAGEGEQYF. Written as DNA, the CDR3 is TGTGCCAGCAGCAAACTAGCGGGAGAGGGGGAGCAGTACTTC.

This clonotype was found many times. The CDR3 sequence: CASSQDWPQGGEQYF. CDR3 in DNA: TGCGCCAGCAGCCAAGATTGGCCACAGGGGGGCGAGCAGTACTTC. The gene calls are TRBV4-3 and TRBJ2-7; 8 bases are shared with TRBD1. From germline, CDR1 is LGHNA and CDR2 YSLEER. J was trimmed by 6 bases and V by 0 bases; bases with no gene match: 7. CDR3 length: 15 amino acids.

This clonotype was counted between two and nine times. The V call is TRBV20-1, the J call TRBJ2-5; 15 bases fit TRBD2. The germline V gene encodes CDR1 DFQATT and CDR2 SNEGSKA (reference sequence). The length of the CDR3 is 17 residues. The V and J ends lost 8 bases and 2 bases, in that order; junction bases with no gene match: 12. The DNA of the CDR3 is TGCAGTACTCGGTCTCCGGGACTAGCGGGAGGACAAGAGACCCAGTACTTC. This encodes CSTRSPGLAGGQETQYF.

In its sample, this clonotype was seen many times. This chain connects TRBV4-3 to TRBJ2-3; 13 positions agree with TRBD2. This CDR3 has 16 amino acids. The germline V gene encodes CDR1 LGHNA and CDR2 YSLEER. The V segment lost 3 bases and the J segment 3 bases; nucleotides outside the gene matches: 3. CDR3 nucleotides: TGCGCCAGCAGCCACCGGACTAGCGGGAGAACAGATACGCAGTATTTT. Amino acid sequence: CASSHRTSGRTDTQYF.

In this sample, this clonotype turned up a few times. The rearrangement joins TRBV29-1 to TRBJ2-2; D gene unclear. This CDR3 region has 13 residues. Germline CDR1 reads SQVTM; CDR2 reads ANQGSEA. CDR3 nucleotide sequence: TGCGGGTTCAGGATAAGAGGCGGCGGGGAGCTGTTTTTT. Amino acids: CGFRIRGGGELFF.

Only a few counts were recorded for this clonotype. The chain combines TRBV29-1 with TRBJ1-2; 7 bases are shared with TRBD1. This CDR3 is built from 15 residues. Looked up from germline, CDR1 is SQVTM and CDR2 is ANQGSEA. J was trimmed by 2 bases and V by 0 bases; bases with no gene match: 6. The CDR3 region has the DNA TGCAGCGTTGAAGACCAGGGGGAGTTGAACTATGGCTACACCTTC. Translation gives CSVEDQGELNYGYTF.

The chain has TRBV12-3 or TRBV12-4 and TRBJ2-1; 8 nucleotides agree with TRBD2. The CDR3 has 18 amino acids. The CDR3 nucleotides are TGTACCATCAGTTTAGCGGGGACTTCTGACCCATCTAGGGATGAGCAGTTCTTC. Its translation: CTISLAGTSDPSRDEQFF.

The CDR3 region is CSTNGPAGSTEAFF. For the CDR3, the DNA is TGCAGTACAAATGGCCCTGCAGGCAGCACTGAAGCTTTCTTT. The chain employs TRBV29-1 and TRBJ1-1; no reliable D call. From germline, CDR1 is SQVTM and CDR2 ANQGSEA. This CDR3 comprises 14 residues.

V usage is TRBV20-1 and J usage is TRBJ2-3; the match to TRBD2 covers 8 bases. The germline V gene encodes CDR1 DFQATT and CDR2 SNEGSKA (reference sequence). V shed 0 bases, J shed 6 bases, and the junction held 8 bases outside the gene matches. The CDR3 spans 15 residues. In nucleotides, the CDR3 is TGCAGTGCTAGAGACCGAGCGGGAGTGGACGATACGCAGTATTTT. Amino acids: CSARDRAGVDDTQYF.

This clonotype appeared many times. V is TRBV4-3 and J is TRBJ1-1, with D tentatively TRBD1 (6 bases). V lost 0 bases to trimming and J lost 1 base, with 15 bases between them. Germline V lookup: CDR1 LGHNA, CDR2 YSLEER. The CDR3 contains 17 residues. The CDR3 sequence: CASSQDLPSRGNTEAFF. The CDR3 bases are TGCGCCAGCAGCCAAGACTTACCTTCCAGGGGGAACACTGAAGCTTTCTTT.

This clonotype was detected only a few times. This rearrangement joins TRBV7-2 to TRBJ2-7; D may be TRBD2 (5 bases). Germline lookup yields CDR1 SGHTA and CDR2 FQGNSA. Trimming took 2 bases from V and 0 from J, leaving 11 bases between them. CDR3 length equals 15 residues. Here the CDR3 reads CASSLLSASSYEQYF. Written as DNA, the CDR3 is TGTGCCAGCAGCTTACTTAGCGCCTCCTCCTACGAGCAGTACTTC.

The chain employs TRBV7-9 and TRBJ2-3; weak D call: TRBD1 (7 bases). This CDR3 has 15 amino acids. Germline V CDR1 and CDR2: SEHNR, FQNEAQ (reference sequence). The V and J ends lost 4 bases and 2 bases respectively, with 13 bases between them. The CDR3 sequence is CASSSAGQTTDTQYF. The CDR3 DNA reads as TGTGCCAGCAGCTCCGCGGGACAGACCACAGATACGCAGTATTTT.

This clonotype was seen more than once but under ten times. CDR3 residues: CASNPILPSSGGTGELFF. The CDR3 DNA reads TGTGCCAGCAATCCAATCCTCCCGTCGTCGGGGGGTACCGGGGAGCTGTTTTTT. The chain carries TRBV12-3 or TRBV12-4 and TRBJ2-2; 7 bases align to TRBD2. CDR3 length equals 18 residues. Germline trimming cut 7 bases from V and 5 bases from J; bases unmatched to any gene: 19.

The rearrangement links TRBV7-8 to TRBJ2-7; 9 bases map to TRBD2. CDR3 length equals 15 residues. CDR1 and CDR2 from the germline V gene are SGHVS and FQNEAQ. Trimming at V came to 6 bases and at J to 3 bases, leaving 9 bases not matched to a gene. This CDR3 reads CASRQRTSEDYEQYF. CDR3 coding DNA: TGTGCCAGCAGGCAGCGGACTAGCGAAGACTACGAGCAGTACTTC. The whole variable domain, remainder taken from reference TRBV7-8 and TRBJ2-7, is GAGVSQSPRYKVAKRGQDVALRCDPISGHVSLFWYQQALGQGPEFLTYFQNEAQLDKSGLPSDRFFAERPEGSVSTLKIQRTQQEDSAVYLCASRQRTSEDYEQYFGPGTRLTVT.

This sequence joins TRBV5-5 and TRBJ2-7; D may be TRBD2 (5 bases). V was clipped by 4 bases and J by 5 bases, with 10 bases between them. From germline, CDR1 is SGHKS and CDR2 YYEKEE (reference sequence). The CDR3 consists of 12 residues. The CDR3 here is CASSPYGDEQYF. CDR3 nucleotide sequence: TGTGCCAGCAGCCCCTACGGGGACGAGCAGTACTTC. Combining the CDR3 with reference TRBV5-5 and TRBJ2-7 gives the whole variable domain DAGVTQSPTHLIKTRGQQVTLRCSPISGHKSVSWYQQVLGQGPQFIFQYYEKEERGRGNFPDRFSARQFPNYSSELNVNALLLGDSALYLCASSPYGDEQYFGPGTRLTVT.

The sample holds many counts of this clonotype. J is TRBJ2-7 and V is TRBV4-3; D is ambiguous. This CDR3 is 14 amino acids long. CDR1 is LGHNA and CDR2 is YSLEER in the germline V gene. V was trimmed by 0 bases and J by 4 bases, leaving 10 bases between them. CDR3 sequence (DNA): TGCGCCAGCAGCCAAGATAGGGCGTTGTACGAGCAGTACTTC. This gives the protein CASSQDRALYEQYF.

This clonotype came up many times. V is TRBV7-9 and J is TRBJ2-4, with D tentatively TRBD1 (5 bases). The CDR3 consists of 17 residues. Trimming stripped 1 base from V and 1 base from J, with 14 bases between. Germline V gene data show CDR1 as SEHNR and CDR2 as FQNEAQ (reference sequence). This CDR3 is CASSLVSGPYAKNIQYF. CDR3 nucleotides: TGTGCCAGCAGCTTAGTCTCAGGGCCCTATGCCAAAAACATTCAGTACTTC.

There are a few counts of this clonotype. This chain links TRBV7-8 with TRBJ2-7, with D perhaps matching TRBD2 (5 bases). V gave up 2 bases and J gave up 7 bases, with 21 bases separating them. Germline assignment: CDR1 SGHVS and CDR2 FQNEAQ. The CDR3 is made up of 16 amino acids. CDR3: CASSLIPFDARREQYF. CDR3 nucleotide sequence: TGTGCCAGCAGCTTAATTCCGTTCGACGCGAGGAGGGAGCAGTACTTC.